The subject of this entry is one TCR beta chain. The data originate from a study of blood T cell repertoires in COVID-19. Looking at the study overall: Specimens from acute and convalescent COVID-19 originated in the United States, Italy and Spain. PBMCs, B-cell-depleted T cells, or T cells provided the cDNA or gDNA that made up the material.

Germline assignment: CDR1 MGHDK and CDR2 SYGVNS. The CDR3 contains 14 residues. V lost 3 bases to trimming and J lost 2 bases, with 10 bases between them. Original processing notes: Estimation of nucleated cell counts relied on the amplification of reference gene primers. Measured with immunoSEQ multiplex PCR; TCRdb has only the in-frame clones, and not every one. D and trimming were read from the DNA, whereas the V and J calls and clone size are those reported in that table. Here the sample spans about 25,000 clones, roughly 89% being singletons. This clonotype originated in a human donor in a cohort sampled during active COVID-19. What was sequenced was peripheral blood. The chain employs TRBV25-1 and TRBJ2-5; perhaps TRBD2 as D (6 bases). CDR3 protein: CASSEASEQETQYF. The CDR3 nucleotides read TGTGCCAGCAGTGAGGCTAGCGAGCAAGAGACCCAGTACTTC.